These 6 T cell receptor beta chains came from one sample sequenced in a study of shared clonotypes between healthy human individuals (dated by TCRdb to about 2020). Library creation used the immunoSEQ multiplex PCR assay. What TCRdb holds here is the immuneACCESS table cut down to in-frame rearrangements. Part of the clones is not present; checked against another copy, under half of the missing clones reflect an unresolved V gene, and the others are unexplained. The sample table shows approximately 980,000 clones, and 60% to 85% are seen once. The top ten hold around 1.4% of the sample. The source material was memory CD4+ T cells sorted from blood. The label giving this sample's cell subset or site can be read as: CD45RA-negative fraction. The receptors here all came from a man between 18 and 35 years old in good health.

This sequence joins TRBV12-5 and TRBJ1-1, with D unresolved. Trimming shortened V by 5 bases and J by 0 bases, and 7 bases separated the two germline ends. CDR3 size: 13 residues. CDR1 and CDR2 from the germline V gene are LGHNT and FRNRAP. The CDR3 protein is CASGNQMNTEAFF. The CDR3 DNA sequence: TGTGCTAGTGGTAACCAGATGAACACTGAAGCTTTCTTT.

The sample holds one count of this clone. The chain recombines TRBV6-1 with TRBJ2-1; D remains unclear. Germline V gene sequence: CDR1 MNHNS, CDR2 SASEGT. The V end was cut by 2 bases, the J end by 0 bases, with 11 bases between. This CDR3 comprises 16 residues. The CDR3 nucleotides are TGTGCCAGCAGTGAAATCGTCGCAGTCTCCTACAATGAGCAGTTCTTC. As protein: CASSEIVAVSYNEQFF.

This clone was counted a few times. This sequence joins TRBV5-1 and TRBJ1-6; no clear D. CDR1 SGHRS and CDR2 YFSETQ come from the germline V gene. The CDR3 runs to 15 residues. V dropped 1 base and J dropped 13 bases, with 18 bases sitting between them. The CDR3 spells CASSLLTAGDRPLHF. The CDR3 nucleotides are TGCGCCAGCAGCTTGCTAACGGCTGGCGATCGGCCCCTCCACTTT.

The rearrangement uses TRBV6-1 and TRBJ1-5; D is unresolved. Germline assignment: CDR1 MNHNS and CDR2 SASEGT. The CDR3 is made up of 14 amino acids. Trimming removed 1 base at V and 6 bases at J, with 10 bases between. The CDR3 sequence is CASSEEGRGQPQHF. CDR3 coding DNA: TGTGCCAGCAGTGAAGAGGGTCGCGGTCAGCCCCAGCATTTT.

This clone was counted a single time. In DNA, the CDR3 is TGTGCCAGCAGACGGACAGGTCACACCGGGGAGCTGTTTTTT. Amino acids: CASRRTGHTGELFF. This chain connects TRBV6-5 to TRBJ2-2; the match to TRBD1 covers 7 bases. The V gene's germline CDR1 is MNHEY and CDR2 SVGAGI. Germline trimming cut 6 bases from V and 3 bases from J; bases unmatched to any gene: 4. CDR3 length: 14 residues.

This clone was observed a few times. The CDR3 DNA sequence: TGTGCCAGTAGTCTTACAGGGAGCTATGGCTACACCTTC. Protein sequence: CASSLTGSYGYTF. The chain joins TRBV19 to TRBJ1-2; D may be TRBD1 (6 bases). The CDR3 runs to 13 residues. Germline V gene data show CDR1 as LNHDA and CDR2 as SQIVND (reference sequence). V was cut by 5 bases and J by 4 bases, with 11 bases left in between.